The rows below give T cell receptor beta chains drawn from one sample of a study of blood T cell repertoires in COVID-19. TCRdb keeps only in-frame clones here, not all; method: immunoSEQ multiplex PCR. The sample shows under 300,000 clones, 85% to 90% of them seen only once. Input material: peripheral blood. These receptor sequences come from a woman aged 40-49 years who had recovered from COVID-19. CDR3s include the opening cysteine and the closing phenylalanine or tryptophan. D genes are given only for firm matches. The size field is filled for only some rows; it gives once, few, many or a size class.

clone_size j_call v_call d_call cdr3_aa cdr3_nt
- TRBJ2-5 TRBV15 TRBD1 CATSNSGGSGETQYF TGTGCCACCAGCAATTCAGGGGGCAGTGGGGAGACCCAGTACTTC
- TRBJ2-3 TRBV12-5 - CASGHSPDTQYF TGTGCTAGTGGTCATAGTCCGGATACGCAGTATTTT
- TRBJ2-7 TRBV18 TRBD1 CASSPWTGDGYEQYF TGTGCCAGCTCACCGTGGACAGGGGACGGCTACGAGCAGTACTTC
- TRBJ2-3 TRBV10-3 - CAIRMGSEDTQYF TGTGCCATCAGAATGGGTAGCGAAGATACGCAGTATTTT
- TRBJ2-5 TRBV18 TRBD2 CASSQTSGQETQYF TGTGCCAGCTCTCAGACTAGCGGCCAAGAGACCCAGTACTTC
- TRBJ1-6 TRBV7-2 - CASSPRTLHYSPLHF TGTGCCAGCAGCCCCCGGACACTACACTATTCACCCCTCCACTTT
few TRBJ1-2 TRBV24-1 TRBD1 CATSDGQGGYGYTF TGTGCCACCAGTGACGGACAGGGTGGCTATGGCTACACCTTC
- TRBJ1-2 TRBV9 TRBD1 CASSVGGQSNYGYTF TGTGCCAGCAGCGTAGGGGGACAGTCTAACTATGGCTACACCTTC
- TRBJ1-5 TRBV20-1 TRBD1 CSASYSGGFNQPQHF TGCAGTGCTAGTTATTCAGGGGGCTTCAATCAGCCCCAGCATTTT
- TRBJ1-1 TRBV6-5 - CASSSRDLGTEAFF TGTGCCAGCAGTTCCAGGGATTTAGGTACTGAAGCTTTCTTT
- TRBJ2-4 TRBV28 TRBD2 CASGGGAKNIQYF TGTGCCAGCGGCGGGGGGGCCAAAAACATTCAGTACTTC
once TRBJ2-4 TRBV19 - CASSMPQPLGLAKNIQYF TGTGCCAGTAGTATGCCTCAACCCTTGGGGCTAGCCAAAAACATTCAGTACTTC
- TRBJ2-5 TRBV3-1/TRBV3-2 TRBD2 CASSPSGGPGGETQYF TGTGCCAGCAGCCCTAGCGGGGGGCCGGGAGGAGAGACCCAGTACTTC
- TRBJ2-3 TRBV7-9 - CASSKRQADSTDTQYF TGTGCCAGCAGCAAGCGACAGGCGGATAGCACAGATACGCAGTATTTT